This T cell receptor beta chain was sequenced in a study of cytomegalovirus exposure and HLA in healthy donors. General study results and limits: Later analysis indicated greater clonal expansion among HLA-associated TCR beta chains than among equally common other chains.

The CDR3 runs to 13 residues. J was trimmed by 7 bases and V by 3 bases; bases with no gene match: 6. The germline CDR1 and CDR2 sequences are SQVTM and ANQGSEA. With 60 Vbeta and 13 Jbeta primers, the PCR was carried out. The data were produced by immunoSEQ multiplex PCR, yet TCRdb's version contains in-frame clones alone and is incomplete. The sample contains about 200,000 clones, 60% to 80% of which appear only once. On this clone itself: Its cognate antigen is unknown.

Sequencing input: PBMCs. This sequence was found in a male donor in good health and CMV-seronegative. This chain connects TRBV29-1 to TRBJ2-1, with 7 bases aligning to TRBD1. CDR3 region: CSVDPDRANEQFF. The CDR3 DNA follows: TGCAGCGTTGATCCCGACAGGGCTAATGAGCAGTTCTTC.